The 8 T cell receptor beta chains in this list originate from one sample, sequenced in a study of PD-L1 blockade in urothelial cancer. The repertoire was sequenced with immunoSEQ multiplex PCR; TCRdb's copy has only in-frame clones and lacks some. The sample carries around 130,000 clones, approximately 84% recorded once. Noted time point: pretreatment peripheral blood. The material sequenced was PBMCs, taken around atezolizumab (anti-PD-L1) treatment. The receptors here all came from a man aged 45-65 years with urothelial cancer.

The rearrangement uses TRBV7-9 and TRBJ2-7; D is possibly TRBD1 (5 bases). Germline CDR1 SEHNR, CDR2 FQNEAQ (reference sequence). This CDR3 is built from 14 residues. Between the trimmed V and J ends, which lost 5 bases and 2 bases, there was a span of 13 bases. The CDR3 DNA follows: TGTGCCAGCAGCCAAAAACAGGTGGCCTACGAGCAGTACTTC. It is translated as CASSQKQVAYEQYF.

About this clone: An end of the junction differs from the germline gene, which may be a read error. The chain joins TRBV27 to TRBJ1-6; no reliable D call. This CDR3 is 14 amino acids long. Germline CDR1 is MNHEY and CDR2 is SMNVEV (reference sequence). CDR3 bases: TGTGCCAGCAGGTTATTAGTAAATAATTCACCCCTCCACTTT. Translated: CASRLLVNNSPLHF.

The genes are TRBV6-1 and TRBJ2-7; 8 bases agree with TRBD1. This CDR3 region has 13 residues. Germline trimming cut 6 bases from V and 6 bases from J; bases unmatched to any gene: 7. Germline loops: CDR1 MNHNS, CDR2 SASEGT. CDR3 sequence (DNA): TGTGCCAGCAGGGCGGGACAGGTGGGCGAGCAGTACTTC. Translated: CASRAGQVGEQYF.

The chain carries TRBV7-9 and TRBJ1-3, with D uncertain. CDR3 length: 16 amino acids. Germline CDR1 SEHNR, CDR2 FQNEAQ (reference sequence). V lost 3 bases and J 0 bases, leaving 12 bases between the germline ends. CDR3 region: CASSLRGPSSGNTIYF. The CDR3 nucleotides read TGTGCCAGCAGCTTGAGAGGCCCTAGCTCTGGAAACACCATATATTTT.

V is TRBV5-1 and J is TRBJ2-1, with 9 positions matching TRBD2. Looked up from germline, CDR1 is SGHRS and CDR2 is YFSETQ. The CDR3 consists of 15 residues. The ends lost 4 bases at V and 5 bases at J; junction bases unmatched: 7. CDR3 sequence reads: CASSPLAGIDNEQFF. Here the CDR3 DNA reads TGCGCCAGCAGCCCCCTAGCGGGAATCGACAATGAGCAGTTCTTC.

The V call is TRBV7-9, the J call TRBJ2-5; 12 bases match TRBD1. Germline CDR1 and CDR2: SEHNR and FQNEAQ (reference sequence). The V gene end was trimmed by 5 bases and the J gene end by 4 bases; junction bases not matched to a gene: 2. This CDR3 contains 14 residues. CDR3 region: CASSRDRGRETQYF. Here the CDR3 DNA reads TGTGCCAGCAGCCGGGACAGGGGGCGAGAGACCCAGTACTTC.

J is TRBJ2-7 and V is TRBV6-1; 7 nucleotides match TRBD1. Germline CDR1 and CDR2: MNHNS and SASEGT. Trimming at V came to 4 bases and at J to 0 bases, leaving 12 bases not matched to a gene. The CDR3 contains 17 residues. The CDR3 spells CASSGTGKKVSSYEQYF. The CDR3 nucleotides read TGTGCCAGCAGTGGGACAGGAAAAAAAGTTAGCTCCTACGAGCAGTACTTC.

The V and J genes are TRBV19 and TRBJ1-5; no clear D. The ends were cut back, 3 bases at V and 6 bases at J, with 12 bases in the middle. Germline loops: CDR1 LNHDA, CDR2 SQIVND (reference sequence). This CDR3 has 14 residues. The CDR3 protein is CASSILAASQPQHF. The DNA of the CDR3 is TGTGCCAGTAGTATCCTGGCAGCGAGTCAGCCCCAGCATTTT.